This TCR beta chain was obtained from a study of regulatory T cells (dated by TCRdb to between 2017 and 2018). Context from the whole study: The study compared T-cell receptor beta repertoires of sorted regulatory, conventional CD4+ and CD8+ T cells in CD3G-deficient patients with those in healthy controls. Overall results and qualifications from the work: Reduced Shannon diversity was observed in regulatory T cells from CD3G-deficient patients compared with autologous conventional CD4+ cells and with control regulatory T cells. In patients, repertoires had restricted unique TRB V-J pairs and skewed V and J gene usage, with regulatory T cells showing the most marked changes. Roughly tenfold fewer unique productive TRB reads were obtained from patient regulatory T-cell samples than from control samples. The degree of regulatory T-cell repertoire restriction differed among patients and was greatest in the two patients with the most severe autoimmunity.

V has 5 bases trimmed and J has 10 bases trimmed; junction bases matching no gene number 5. Reading from cysteine to phenylalanine, the CDR3 counts 12 amino acids. Only the CDR3 DNA is retained, 36 bases long and in frame from the first base. Taken from the germline V gene, the CDR1 and CDR2 loops are SGHVS and FQNEAQ. The multiplex PCR relied on 52 forward TRBV primers and 13 reverse TRBJ primers, and amplification bias was corrected through assay-based and computational methods. Rearranged TRB loci were amplified from genomic DNA by multiplex PCR within the immunoSEQ assay. Sequencing of the TRB amplicons was done on an Illumina HiSeq platform. The paper's processing steps were these. Raw sequences were error-filtered and aligned to reference gene sequences by custom algorithms, then analyzed with the immunoSEQ online tools. Frequencies of productive and nonproductive TRB rearrangements were assessed among unique sequences as well as among total sequences. For TRB CDR3 positions 6 and 7, hydrophobicity together with amino acid composition served as the basis for assessing self-reactivity potential. Prism software was used to run t tests, Mann-Whitney tests or two-way ANOVA for comparisons between groups. TCRdb retrieved this table from immuneACCESS and kept in-frame rearrangements only. Not all clones are present; in checked studies, unresolved V genes account for under half, and no reason is known for the remainder. V and J calls and clone size are copied from that table; D and trimming were computed from the DNA. The sample contains 2,000 to 2,500 clones, less than 95% of them found a single time. The top ten constitute roughly 3% of the sample.

Turning to this clone: Its antigen is still unknown. The record has no base qualities; no much larger clone is one base away.

Every CD3G-deficient patient showed evidence of autoimmunity, and the autoimmunity was more severe in two of the patients. Patients ranged from 2 to 39 years of age at testing and had reduced naive and increased memory CD4+ and CD8+ T-cell proportions. CD4+ cells were FACS-sorted into CD25-high CD127-low regulatory T cells and CD25-low CD127-high conventional CD4+ T cells. The patient group comprised about 6 individuals with CD3G deficiency. Patient samples and clinical data were obtained from an international physician network spanning the United States, Europe and Asia. Ficoll density separation was used to isolate peripheral blood mononuclear cells.

The sequencing sample was made of CD4+ Tregs sorted from blood. This receptor was obtained from a child aged 5 to 17 with CD3G deficiency. The V and J genes are TRBV7-8 and TRBJ2-1, with TRBD1 matching 7 junction bases. The CDR3 loop reads CASSQTGLEQFF. The DNA sequence reads TGTGCCAGCAGCCAGACAGGGTTGGAGCAGTTCTTC.